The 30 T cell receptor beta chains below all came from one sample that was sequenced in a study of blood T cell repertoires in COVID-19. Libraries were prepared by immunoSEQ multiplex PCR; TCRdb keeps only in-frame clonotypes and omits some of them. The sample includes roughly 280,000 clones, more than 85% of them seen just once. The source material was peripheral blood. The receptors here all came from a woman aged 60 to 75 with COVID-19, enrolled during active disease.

The CDR3 DNA sequence: TGTGCCAGCAGTTTAAGGGGGGGGACTAGCGGGAGGCGATACAATGAGCAGTTCTTC. It is translated as CASSLRGGTSGRRYNEQFF. The chain recombines TRBV28 with TRBJ2-1, with 15 bases identical to TRBD2. V shed 2 bases, J shed 4 bases, and the junction held 9 bases outside the gene matches. This CDR3 comprises 19 residues. The germline gives CDR1 MDHEN, CDR2 SYDVKM.

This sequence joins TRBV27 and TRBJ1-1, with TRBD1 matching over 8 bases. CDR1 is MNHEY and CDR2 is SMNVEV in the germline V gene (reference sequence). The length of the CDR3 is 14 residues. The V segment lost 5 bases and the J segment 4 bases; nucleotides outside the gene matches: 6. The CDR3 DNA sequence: TGTGCCAGCAGTCGAGTAACAGGGGGCACTGAAGCTTTCTTT. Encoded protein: CASSRVTGGTEAFF.

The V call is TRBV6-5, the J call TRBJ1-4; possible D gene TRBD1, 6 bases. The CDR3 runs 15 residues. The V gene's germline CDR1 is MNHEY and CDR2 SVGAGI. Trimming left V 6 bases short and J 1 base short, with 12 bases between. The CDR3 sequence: CASSPTGKTNEKLFF. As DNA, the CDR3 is TGTGCCAGCAGCCCCACAGGGAAAACTAATGAAAAACTGTTTTTT.

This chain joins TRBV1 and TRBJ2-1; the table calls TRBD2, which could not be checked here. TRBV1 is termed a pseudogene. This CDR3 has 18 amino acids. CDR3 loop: CTSSHEGTSGPPYNEQFF. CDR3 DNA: TGCACCAGCAGCCATGAAGGGACTAGCGGGCCACCCTACAATGAGCAGTTCTTC.

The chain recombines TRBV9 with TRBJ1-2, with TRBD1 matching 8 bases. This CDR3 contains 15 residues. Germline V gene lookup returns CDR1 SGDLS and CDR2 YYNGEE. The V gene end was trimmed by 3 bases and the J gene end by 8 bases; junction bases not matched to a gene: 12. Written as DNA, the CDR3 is TGTGCCAGCAGCGAGGGGCCAGGGGGCGCGGGAGGCTACACCTTC. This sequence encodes CASSEGPGGAGGYTF.

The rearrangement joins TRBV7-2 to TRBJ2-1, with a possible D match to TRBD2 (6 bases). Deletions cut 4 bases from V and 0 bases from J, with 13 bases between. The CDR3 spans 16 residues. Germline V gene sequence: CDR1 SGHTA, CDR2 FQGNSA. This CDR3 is CASSSRSGFSYNEQFF. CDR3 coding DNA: TGTGCCAGCAGCTCCCGTAGCGGATTCTCCTACAATGAGCAGTTCTTC.

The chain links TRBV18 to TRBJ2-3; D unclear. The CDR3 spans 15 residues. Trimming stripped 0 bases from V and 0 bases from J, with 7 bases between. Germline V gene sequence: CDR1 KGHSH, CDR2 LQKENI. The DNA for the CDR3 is TGTGCCAGCTCACCACCGGAGTATAGCACAGATACGCAGTATTTT. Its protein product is CASSPPEYSTDTQYF.

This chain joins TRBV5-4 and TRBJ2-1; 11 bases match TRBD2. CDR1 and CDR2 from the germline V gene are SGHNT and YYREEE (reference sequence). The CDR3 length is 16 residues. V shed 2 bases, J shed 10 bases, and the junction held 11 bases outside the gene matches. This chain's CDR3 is CASSFSGTSGNLEQFF. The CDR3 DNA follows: TGTGCCAGCAGCTTTTCCGGGACTAGCGGTAATTTGGAGCAGTTCTTC.

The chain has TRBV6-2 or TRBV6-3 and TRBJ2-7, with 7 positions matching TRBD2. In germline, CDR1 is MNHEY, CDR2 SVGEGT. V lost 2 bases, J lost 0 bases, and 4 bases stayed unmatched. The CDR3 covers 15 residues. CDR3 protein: CASSYVGGSSYEQYF. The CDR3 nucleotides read TGTGCCAGCAGTTACGTTGGCGGGAGCTCCTACGAGCAGTACTTC.

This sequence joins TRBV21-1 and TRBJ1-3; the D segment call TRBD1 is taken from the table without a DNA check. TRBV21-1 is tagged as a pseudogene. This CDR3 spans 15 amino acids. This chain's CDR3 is CASSRVTGLRNTIYF. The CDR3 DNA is TGTGCCAGCAGCAGGGTGACAGGGCTTCGAAACACCATATATTTT.

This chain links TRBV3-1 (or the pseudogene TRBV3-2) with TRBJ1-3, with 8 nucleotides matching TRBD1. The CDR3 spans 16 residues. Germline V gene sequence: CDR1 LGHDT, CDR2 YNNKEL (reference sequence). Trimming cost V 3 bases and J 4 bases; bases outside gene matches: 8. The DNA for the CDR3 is TGTGCCAGCAGCCAGGGACGTGGACAGGGAGGAAACACCATATATTTT. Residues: CASSQGRGQGGNTIYF.

CDR3 DNA sequence: TGCGCCAGCAGCTCGCATTTAAGCGGGACGGGGGATACGCAGTATTTT. It yields the protein CASSSHLSGTGDTQYF. This chain joins TRBV5-1 and TRBJ2-3; 7 bases align to TRBD2. V shed 3 bases and J 6 bases; nucleotides not matched to a gene: 13. The CDR3 consists of 16 residues. CDR1 SGHRS and CDR2 YFSETQ come from the germline V gene.

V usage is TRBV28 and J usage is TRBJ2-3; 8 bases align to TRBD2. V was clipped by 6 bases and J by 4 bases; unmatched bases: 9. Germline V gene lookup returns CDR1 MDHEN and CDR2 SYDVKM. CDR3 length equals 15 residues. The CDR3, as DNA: TGTGCCAGCAGATCAGCGGGAGCGGGTTCAGATACGCAGTATTTT. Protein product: CASRSAGAGSDTQYF.

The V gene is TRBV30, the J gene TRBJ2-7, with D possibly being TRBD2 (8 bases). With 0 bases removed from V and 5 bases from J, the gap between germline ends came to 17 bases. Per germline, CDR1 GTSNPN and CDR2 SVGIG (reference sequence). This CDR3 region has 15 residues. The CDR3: CAWSVREGARDEQYF. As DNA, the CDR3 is TGTGCCTGGAGTGTACGGGAGGGGGCGCGGGACGAGCAGTACTTC. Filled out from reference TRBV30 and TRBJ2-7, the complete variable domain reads SQTIHQWPATLVQPVGSPLSLECTVEGTSNPNLYWYRQAAGRGLQLLFYSVGIGQISSEVPQNLSASRPQDRQFILSSKKLLLSDSGFYLCAWSVREGARDEQYFGPGTRLTVT.

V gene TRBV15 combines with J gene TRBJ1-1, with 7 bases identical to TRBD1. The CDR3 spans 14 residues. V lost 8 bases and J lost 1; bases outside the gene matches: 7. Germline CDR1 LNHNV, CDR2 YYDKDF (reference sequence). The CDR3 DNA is TGTGCCACCCTGGACAGGCGGGCGAACACTGAAGCTTTCTTT. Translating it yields CATLDRRANTEAFF.

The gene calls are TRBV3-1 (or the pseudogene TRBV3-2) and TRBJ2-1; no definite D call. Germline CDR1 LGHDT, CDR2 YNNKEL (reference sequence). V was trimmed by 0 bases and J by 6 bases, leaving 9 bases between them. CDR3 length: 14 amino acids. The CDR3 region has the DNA TGTGCCAGCAGCCAAGATACTGGAGCCAATGAGCAGTTCTTC. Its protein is CASSQDTGANEQFF.

The CDR3 nucleotides are TGTGCCAGCAGTCAGTCGGGACATCAGAACACTGAAGCTTTCTTT. As protein: CASSQSGHQNTEAFF. The J gene is TRBJ1-1, the V gene TRBV5-4; D perhaps matches TRBD1 (6 bases). V shed 5 bases and J shed 1 base, with 15 bases lying between them. Germline V CDR1 and CDR2: SGHNT, YYREEE (reference sequence). The CDR3 sequence is 15 residues long.

The chain's CDR3 is CASSEWGGGNTIYF. The CDR3 region has the DNA TGTGCCAGCAGTGAATGGGGGGGCGGAAACACCATATATTTT. The chain couples TRBV2 to TRBJ1-3; TRBD1 might be the D (6 bases). The CDR3 length is 14 residues. The V and J ends lost 2 bases and 4 bases respectively, with 9 bases between them. Germline CDR1 SNHLY, CDR2 FYNNEI.

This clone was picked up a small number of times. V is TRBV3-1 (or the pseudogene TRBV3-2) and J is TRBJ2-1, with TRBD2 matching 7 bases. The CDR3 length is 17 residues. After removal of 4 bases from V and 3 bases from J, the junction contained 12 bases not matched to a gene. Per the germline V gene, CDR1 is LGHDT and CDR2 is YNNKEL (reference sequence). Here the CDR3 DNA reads TGTGCCAGCAGCCGAGTAACCGGGACTAACGTCTACAATGAGCAGTTCTTC. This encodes CASSRVTGTNVYNEQFF.

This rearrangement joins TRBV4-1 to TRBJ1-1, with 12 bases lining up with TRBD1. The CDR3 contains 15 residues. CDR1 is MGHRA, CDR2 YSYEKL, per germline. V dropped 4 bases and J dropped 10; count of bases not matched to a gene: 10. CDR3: CASSPGTGGPERAFF. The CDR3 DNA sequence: TGCGCCAGCAGCCCAGGGACAGGGGGCCCAGAGAGAGCTTTCTTT.

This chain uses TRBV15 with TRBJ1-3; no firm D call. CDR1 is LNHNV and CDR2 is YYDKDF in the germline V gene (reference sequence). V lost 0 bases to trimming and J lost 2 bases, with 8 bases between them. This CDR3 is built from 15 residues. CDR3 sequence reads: CATSREGGTGNTIYF. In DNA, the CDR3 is TGTGCCACCAGCAGAGAAGGAGGGACTGGAAACACCATATATTTT.

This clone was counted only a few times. In nucleotides, the CDR3 is TGTGCCAGCAGCCCAGAGGTCGTTCCGTCTGGCTACACCTTC. This sequence encodes CASSPEVVPSGYTF. The gene calls are TRBV9 and TRBJ1-2; D is ambiguous. The ends were cut back, 4 bases at V and 7 bases at J, with 17 bases in the middle. Per germline, CDR1 SGDLS and CDR2 YYNGEE. CDR3 length equals 14 residues. Filled out from reference TRBV9 and TRBJ1-2, the complete variable domain reads DSGVTQTPKHLITATGQRVTLRCSPRSGDLSVYWYQQSLDQGLQFLIQYYNGEERAKGNILERFSAQQFPDLHSELNLSSLELGDSALYFCASSPEVVPSGYTFGSGTRLTVV.

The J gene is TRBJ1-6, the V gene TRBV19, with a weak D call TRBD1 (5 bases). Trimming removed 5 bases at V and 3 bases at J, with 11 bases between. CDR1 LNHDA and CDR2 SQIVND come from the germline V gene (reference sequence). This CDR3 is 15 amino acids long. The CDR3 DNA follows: TGTGCCAGTAGTTGGACGGGACTCTATAATTCACCCCTCCACTTT. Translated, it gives CASSWTGLYNSPLHF.

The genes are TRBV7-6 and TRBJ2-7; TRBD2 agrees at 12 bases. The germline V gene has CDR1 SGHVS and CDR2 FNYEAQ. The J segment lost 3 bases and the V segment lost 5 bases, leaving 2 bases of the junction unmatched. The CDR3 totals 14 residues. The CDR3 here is CASSKGLAGYEQYF. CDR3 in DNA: TGTGCCAGCAGCAAGGGACTAGCGGGCTACGAGCAGTACTTC.

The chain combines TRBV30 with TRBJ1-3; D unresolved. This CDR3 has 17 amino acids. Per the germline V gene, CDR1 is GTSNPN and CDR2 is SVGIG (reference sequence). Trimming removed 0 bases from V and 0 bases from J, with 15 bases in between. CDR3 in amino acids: CAWSVRRRAYSGNTIYF. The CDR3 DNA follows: TGTGCCTGGAGTGTACGCCGGCGGGCCTACTCTGGAAACACCATATATTTT.

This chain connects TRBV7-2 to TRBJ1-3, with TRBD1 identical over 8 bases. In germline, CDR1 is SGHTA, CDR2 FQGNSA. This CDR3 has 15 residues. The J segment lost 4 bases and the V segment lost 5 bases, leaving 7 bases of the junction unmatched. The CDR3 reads CASSATGALGNTIYF. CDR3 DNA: TGTGCCAGCAGCGCGACAGGGGCGCTCGGAAACACCATATATTTT.

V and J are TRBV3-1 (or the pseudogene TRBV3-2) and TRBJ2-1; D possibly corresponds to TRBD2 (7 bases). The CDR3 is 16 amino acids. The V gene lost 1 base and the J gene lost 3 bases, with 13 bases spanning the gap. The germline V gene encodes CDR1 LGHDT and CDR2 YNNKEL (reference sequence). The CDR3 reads CASSQVGGTLYNEQFF. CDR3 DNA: TGTGCCAGCAGCCAAGTGGGGGGGACACTCTACAATGAGCAGTTCTTC.

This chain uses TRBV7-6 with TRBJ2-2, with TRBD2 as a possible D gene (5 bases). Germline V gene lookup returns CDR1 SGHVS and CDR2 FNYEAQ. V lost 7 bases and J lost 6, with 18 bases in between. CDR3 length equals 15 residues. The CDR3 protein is CASKKDSPVAGELFF. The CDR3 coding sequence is TGTGCCAGCAAAAAGGACTCCCCGGTGGCCGGGGAGCTGTTTTTT.

CDR3 loop: CASSLEGAHQPQHF. In DNA, the CDR3 is TGTGCCAGCAGCCTGGAGGGGGCGCATCAGCCCCAGCATTTT. V usage is TRBV5-4 and J usage is TRBJ1-5; TRBD1 matches 7 bases. Germline CDR1 and CDR2: SGHNT and YYREEE (reference sequence). There are 14 residues in the CDR3. The ends lost 4 bases at V and 5 bases at J; junction bases unmatched: 6. The full variable domain, completed using reference TRBV5-4 and TRBJ1-5, is ETGVTQSPTHLIKTRGQQVTLRCSSQSGHNTVSWYQQALGQGPQFIFQYYREEENGRGNFPPRFSGLQFPNYSSELNVNALELDDSALYLCASSLEGAHQPQHFGDGTRLSIL.

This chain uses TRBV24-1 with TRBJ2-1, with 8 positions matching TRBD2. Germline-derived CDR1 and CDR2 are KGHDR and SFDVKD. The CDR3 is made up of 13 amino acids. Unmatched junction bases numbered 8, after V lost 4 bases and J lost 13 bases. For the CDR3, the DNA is TGTGCCACCAGTGAGGGGGGACTAGATCTCCAGTTCTTC. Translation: CATSEGGLDLQFF.